The source of this T cell receptor beta chain is a study of OX40 agonist ivuxolimab in advanced cancers. About the research overall: Anti-PD-1, anti-PD-L1 or anti-CTLA-4 therapy given earlier was allowed, and approximately 40% had some.

The study's findings and limits: At 0.1 to 3.0 mg/kg, CD4+ and CD8+ blood T cells expanded clonally by week 6. Partial responders at 0.1-3.0 mg/kg showed near-lowest clonal expansion. Not determined was the antigen specificity of the expanded peripheral T cells.

Sequencing used immunoSEQ multiplex PCR; TCRdb keeps in-frame clones, though not all of them. This table has 12,000 or so clones, about 82% appearing once. The germline V gene has CDR1 KGHSH and CDR2 LQKENI. V was shortened by 1 base and J by 0 bases, with 12 bases between the two germline ends. The CDR3 spans 17 residues. Notes on this clone: Its target is unknown.

The chain employs TRBV18 and TRBJ1-4; no firm D call. The sequences come from CD4+ or CD8+ T cells sorted from blood, collected in a trial of the OX40 agonist ivuxolimab. This TCR was recovered from an adult with an advanced solid tumor such as melanoma, head and neck, liver or kidney cancer. Here the CDR3 DNA reads TGTGCCAGCTCACCACTCCCGGCGGGCTCAACTAATGAAAAACTGTTTTTT. This translates into CASSPLPAGSTNEKLFF.